A selection of T cell receptor beta chains follows, all from one sample in a study of blood T cell repertoires in COVID-19. Assay used: immunoSEQ multiplex PCR; TCRdb lists only in-frame clones, some missing. Among roughly 180,000 clones listed, 88% were seen once. Sequencing was carried out using peripheral blood. The receptors were gathered from a man aged 65-85 years with active or convalescent COVID-19. Each CDR3 is given with its conserved first and last residue. The D gene is left open where the match is weak. Clone size appears in some rows only: once, few, many, or a class for an expanded clone.

TRBV27,-,TRBJ2-1,-,CASTPSWTANNEQFF,TGTGCCAGCACCCCTTCGTGGACTGCCAACAATGAGCAGTTCTTC
TRBV7-2,TRBD2,TRBJ2-1,-,CASRPGRVDNEQFF,TGTGCCAGCAGGCCAGGGAGGGTCGACAATGAGCAGTTCTTC
TRBV7-8,TRBD1,TRBJ1-5,-,CASSQDRGNQPQHF,TGTGCCAGCAGCCAGGACAGGGGCAATCAGCCCCAGCATTTT
TRBV9,-,TRBJ1-6,-,CASSVGLYNSPLHF,TGTGCCAGCAGCGTAGGACTTTATAATTCACCCCTCCACTTT
TRBV10-3,-,TRBJ1-5,-,CAISEAELSGNQPQHF,TGTGCCATCAGTGAGGCGGAATTATCGGGAAATCAGCCCCAGCATTTT
TRBV7-8,-,TRBJ1-5,-,CASSSLGGPVNQPQHF,TGTGCCAGCAGCTCACTCGGGGGACCCGTTAATCAGCCCCAGCATTTT
TRBV5-1,-,TRBJ1-4,-,CASSQGVGEVEKLFF,TGCGCCAGCAGCCAAGGGGTAGGGGAAGTTGAAAAACTGTTTTTT
TRBV5-1,TRBD2,TRBJ2-7,-,CASRSLAGRSYEQYF,TGCGCCAGCAGATCGTTAGCGGGACGATCCTACGAGCAGTACTTC
TRBV20-1,TRBD2,TRBJ2-3,-,CSASEGRGSTDTQYF,TGCAGTGCTAGTGAGGGGCGGGGGAGCACAGATACGCAGTATTTT
TRBV27,-,TRBJ1-5,-,CASSFRREQPQHF,TGTGCCAGCAGTTTTCGTAGGGAGCAGCCCCAGCATTTT
TRBV7-2,-,TRBJ1-2,-,CASSLRNYGYTF,TGTGCCAGCAGCTTACGGAACTATGGCTACACCTTC
TRBV2,TRBD1,TRBJ1-6,-,CASSGTVSYNSPLHF,TGTGCCAGCAGCGGGACAGTCTCCTATAATTCACCCCTCCACTTT
TRBV10-3,TRBD1,TRBJ1-2,once,CAISESHSAGQYQDTF,TGTGCCATCAGCGAGAGTCATTCCGCGGGACAGTATCAGGACACCTTC
TRBV2,-,TRBJ2-4,-,CASSPTDRKNIQYF,TGTGCCAGCAGTCCGACGGACAGAAAAAACATTCAGTACTTC
TRBV4-3,-,TRBJ1-6,-,CASSHRGYNSPLHF,TGCGCCAGCAGCCACAGGGGTTATAATTCACCCCTCCACTTT
TRBV7-9,-,TRBJ2-1,-,CASSSRVSYNEQFF,TGTGCCAGCAGCTCCCGTGTTTCCTACAATGAGCAGTTCTTC
TRBV29-1,-,TRBJ2-2,-,CSVGGTANTGELFF,TGCAGCGTTGGTGGGACTGCGAACACCGGGGAGCTGTTTTTT
TRBV15,TRBD1,TRBJ1-6,-,CATSRDDRGTSPLHF,TGTGCCACCAGCAGAGACGACAGGGGGACGAGCCCCCTCCACTTT
TRBV6-6,-,TRBJ1-3,-,CASSNQGSGNTIYF,TGTGCCAGCAGTAACCAGGGCTCTGGAAACACCATATATTTT
TRBV19,TRBD2,TRBJ2-7,-,CASSHGLAGDISYEQYF,TGTGCCAGTAGTCACGGACTAGCGGGAGATATATCCTACGAGCAGTACTTC
TRBV7-8,TRBD1,TRBJ2-7,-,CASSLSGQYKKF,TGTGCCAGCAGCTTATCGGGACAGTACAAAAAATTC
TRBV28,-,TRBJ2-5,-,CAEGRAGETQYF,TGTGCCGAAGGGCGGGCGGGGGAGACCCAGTACTTC
TRBV3-1/TRBV3-2,TRBD1,TRBJ2-7,few,CASSPTGGAISLPYEQYF,TGTGCCAGCAGCCCGACAGGGGGCGCGATATCGCTGCCCTACGAGCAGTACTTC
TRBV7-2,-,TRBJ1-6,-,CASSSTTVWNSPLHF,TGTGCCAGCAGCTCGACGACAGTTTGGAATTCACCCCTCCACTTT
TRBV25-1,TRBD1,TRBJ1-6,-,CASSTPDRVDSPLHF,TGTGCCAGCAGTACCCCGGACAGGGTTGATTCACCCCTCCACTTT
TRBV11-3,TRBD2,TRBJ2-3,-,CASSSSGATQYF,TGTGCCAGCAGCTCTAGCGGGGCTACGCAGTATTTT
TRBV6-5,-,TRBJ1-5,-,CASRSGNQPQHF,TGTGCCAGCAGGTCAGGCAATCAGCCCCAGCATTTT
TRBV11-2,-,TRBJ1-6,-,CASSLGRQGHSPLHF,TGTGCCAGCAGCTTAGGTAGGCAGGGCCATTCACCCCTCCACTTT
TRBV29-1,-,TRBJ1-2,few,CSVERDSGYGYTF,TGCAGCGTTGAGAGGGATTCAGGCTATGGCTACACCTTC
TRBV5-1,-,TRBJ2-7,-,CASSLEVQSYEQYF,TGCGCCAGCAGCTTGGAAGTACAGTCCTACGAGCAGTACTTC
TRBV7-9,-,TRBJ1-5,-,CASSLGLQPQHF,TGTGCCAGCAGCTTAGGGCTTCAGCCCCAGCATTTT
TRBV6-2/TRBV6-3,-,TRBJ1-6,-,CASSYDGRRAGSPLHF,TGTGCCAGCAGTTACGACGGCAGGCGGGCAGGTTCACCCCTCCACTTT
TRBV2,TRBD2,TRBJ2-2,-,CASAVGLAIGELFF,TGTGCCAGCGCGGTGGGACTAGCAATCGGGGAGCTGTTTTTT
TRBV19,-,TRBJ2-6,-,CASSNRVGAGANVLTF,TGTGCCAGTAGCAACAGGGTTGGCGCCGGGGCCAACGTCCTGACTTTC
TRBV6-6,-,TRBJ1-1,-,CASSYGGASGEAFF,TGTGCCAGCAGTTACGGGGGGGCCTCGGGTGAAGCTTTCTTT
TRBV24-1,-,TRBJ2-6,-,CATSDRPVIGSGANVLTF,TGTGCCACCAGTGACCGCCCGGTAATCGGCTCTGGGGCCAACGTCCTGACTTTC
TRBV28,-,TRBJ1-6,-,CASSLQGLMDSPLHF,TGTGCCAGCAGTTTACAGGGCCTTATGGATTCACCCCTCCACTTT
TRBV28,-,TRBJ2-3,-,CASSSPLGLTDTQYF,TGTGCCAGCAGTTCCCCCCTAGGACTCACAGATACGCAGTATTTT
TRBV4-3,-,TRBJ1-2,few,CASSQGANSPNYGYTF,TGCGCCAGCAGCCAAGGGGCAAACAGCCCTAACTATGGCTACACCTTC
TRBV4-3,TRBD2,TRBJ2-2,-,CASSQPTSGTNTGELFF,TGCGCCAGCAGCCAGCCAACTAGCGGGACGAACACCGGGGAGCTGTTTTTT
TRBV5-1,TRBD1,TRBJ1-6,-,CASSSTQGDNSPLHF,TGCGCCAGCAGCTCAACCCAGGGGGACAATTCACCCCTCCACTTT
TRBV24-1,-,TRBJ1-2,-,CATSDDRANYGYTF,TGTGCCACCAGTGATGACAGAGCTAACTATGGCTACACCTTC
TRBV4-2,TRBD1,TRBJ2-7,-,CASSQDQGVIYEQYF,TGTGCCAGCAGCCAAGATCAGGGGGTAATCTACGAGCAGTACTTC
TRBV15,TRBD1,TRBJ2-7,-,CATSREGQGFGYEQYF,TGTGCCACCAGCAGAGAGGGACAGGGTTTCGGCTACGAGCAGTACTTC
TRBV29-1,TRBD2,TRBJ2-5,-,CSVARGGVETQYF,TGCAGCGTTGCTCGGGGGGGGGTTGAGACCCAGTACTTC
TRBV5-3,TRBD1,TRBJ1-1,-,CAREGQRLEAFF,TGTGCCAGAGAGGGACAGAGACTTGAAGCTTTCTTT
TRBV5-1,-,TRBJ2-5,-,CASSLASASDSKGGETQYF,TGCGCCAGCAGCTTGGCCTCAGCTAGCGACTCTAAAGGTGGGGAGACCCAGTACTTC
TRBV28,TRBD2,TRBJ2-1,-,CASSSLAGVHNEQFF,TGTGCCAGCAGTTCACTAGCGGGAGTGCACAATGAGCAGTTCTTC
TRBV19,-,TRBJ1-2,-,CASSTGFNYGYTF,TGTGCCAGTAGTACAGGGTTTAACTATGGCTACACCTTC
TRBV7-9,TRBD2,TRBJ2-7,-,CASSPSEGLAGGPGEQYF,TGTGCCAGCAGCCCATCGGAGGGACTAGCGGGGGGGCCTGGCGAGCAGTACTTC
TRBV30,TRBD1,TRBJ1-1,-,CAWSRAGGGNTEAFF,TGTGCCTGGAGTAGGGCAGGGGGTGGGAACACTGAAGCTTTCTTT
TRBV27,TRBD1,TRBJ2-1,-,CASSPLTGTGERDEQFF,TGTGCCAGCAGTCCTTTGACAGGGACGGGCGAACGGGATGAGCAGTTCTTC